The clone carrying this TCR beta chain came up a few times. Trimming removed 2 bases from V and 5 bases from J; junction bases left unmatched: 6. The CDR3 consists of 15 residues. Germline assignment: CDR1 LGHDT and CDR2 YNNKEL (reference sequence). Preparation of the TCRbeta library involved a method that used unique molecular identifiers. Using its own MiXCR run on the PCR reads, TCRdb lists one record per CDR3 protein. The repertoire holds around 370,000 distinct CDR3 sequences, 10% to 13% seen once, with more than 2% in the top ten. The sample originates from a study of T-cell reconstitution after alpha-beta-depleted transplantation in children.

This sequence was found in a human donor who donated a stem cell graft to a child with acute lymphoblastic leukemia. The V call is TRBV3-1, the J call TRBJ2-7, with 10 bases identical to TRBD1. Sequencing used PBMCs from the stem cell graft donor, obtained from the stem cell graft. This chain's CDR3 is CASSQFRDRGNEQYF. CDR3 bases: TGTGCCAGCAGCCAATTCCGGGACAGGGGTAACGAGCAGTACTTC.